This T cell receptor beta chain was identified during a study of OX40 agonist ivuxolimab in advanced cancers. Study-level information: Earlier anti-PD-1, anti-PD-L1 or anti-CTLA-4 therapy was permitted; roughly 37% had received some. Study-level results: Partial responders at 0.1-3.0 mg/kg showed near-lowest clonal expansion. Among expanded peripheral T cells, antigen specificity went undetermined.

With 3 bases removed from V and 0 bases from J, the gap between germline ends came to 11 bases. From germline, CDR1 is LNHDA and CDR2 SQIVND (reference sequence). There are 15 residues in the CDR3. Assay: immunoSEQ multiplex PCR; the TCRdb copy retains only in-frame clones and omits some. The sample contains over 15,000 clones, around 81% of which appear only once. For this clone: Its antigen is unknown.

This chain links TRBV19 with TRBJ2-5; no clear D. The sequences come from CD4+ or CD8+ T cells sorted from blood, collected in a trial of the OX40 agonist ivuxolimab. The TCR originated in an adult with an advanced solid tumor such as melanoma, head and neck, liver or kidney cancer. The CDR3 sequence is CASSIRLTYQETQYF. The CDR3 DNA follows: TGTGCCAGTAGTATCCGTCTCACTTACCAAGAGACCCAGTACTTC.